This T cell receptor beta chain was found in a study of early T cells in non-severe SARS-CoV-2 infection. Using its own MiXCR run on the 5' RACE reads, TCRdb lists one record per CDR3 protein. The sample lists roughly 77,000 distinct CDR3 sequences, approximately 12% occurring once. This CDR3 spans 15 amino acids. Germline lookup yields CDR1 MGHRA and CDR2 YSYEKL. V dropped 4 bases and J dropped 8 bases, with 17 bases sitting between them. This clonotype was counted between two and nine times. What was sequenced was whole blood. The V gene is TRBV4-1, the J gene TRBJ1-4, with D possibly matching TRBD1 (6 bases). This clonotype was sampled from an adult who was a healthcare worker with PCR-confirmed SARS-CoV-2 infection or an uninfected control (not recorded which). The CDR3 nucleotides read TGCGCCAGCAGCCGTACGGGGGGCATAGAGGAAAAACTGTTTTTT. Protein product: CASSRTGGIEEKLFF.